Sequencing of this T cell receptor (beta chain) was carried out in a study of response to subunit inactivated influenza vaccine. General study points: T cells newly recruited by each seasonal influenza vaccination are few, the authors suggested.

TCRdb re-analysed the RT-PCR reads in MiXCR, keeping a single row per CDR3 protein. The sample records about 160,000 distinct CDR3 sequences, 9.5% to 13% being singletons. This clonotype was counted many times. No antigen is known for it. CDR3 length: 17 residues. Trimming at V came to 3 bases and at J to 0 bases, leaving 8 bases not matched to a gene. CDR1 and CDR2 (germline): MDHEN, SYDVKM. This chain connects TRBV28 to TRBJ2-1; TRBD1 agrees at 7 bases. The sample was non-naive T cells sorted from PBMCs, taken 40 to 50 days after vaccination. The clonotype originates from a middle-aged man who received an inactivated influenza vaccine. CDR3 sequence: CASSFGTVMSSYNEQFF. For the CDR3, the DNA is TGTGCCAGCAGTTTTGGGACAGTCATGAGCTCCTACAATGAGCAGTTCTTC.